The 5 T cell receptor beta chains given below trace back to one sample, sequenced in a study of T cells in Graves' hyperthyroidism and ophthalmopathy. What was amplified from RNA transcripts were TCR beta CDR3 regions. When the TCR CDR3 underwent first-round RT-PCR, the HTBI primer set was used. MiXCR, run by TCRdb on the multiplex PCR reads, gives a single entry per CDR3 protein. Among 540,000 or so distinct CDR3 sequences listed, 46% were seen once. The sample consisted of peripheral blood or thyroid tissue (not recorded which). The receptors originated from an adult woman with Graves' disease, either hyperthyroidism or ophthalmopathy (not recorded which).

V gene TRBV20-1 combines with J gene TRBJ2-7; the match to TRBD1 covers 7 bases. Losses at the gene ends were 1 base for V and 6 bases for J; bases not matched to a gene: 9. Germline V gene sequence: CDR1 DFQATT, CDR2 SNEGSKA (reference sequence). The CDR3 covers 14 residues. CDR3 nucleotide sequence: TGCAGTGCTAGAGTACCGGGACAGTTGGGCGAGCAGTACTTC. It specifies CSARVPGQLGEQYF.

This clonotype has a handful of counts. The chain has TRBV10-3 and TRBJ2-5; tentative D call: TRBD1 (6 bases). The CDR3 is 13 residues long. From germline, CDR1 is ENHRY and CDR2 SYGVKD. V lost 6 bases, J lost 0 bases, and 8 bases lay in between. This chain's CDR3 is CAIRGDNQETQYF. In DNA, the CDR3 is TGTGCCATCAGGGGGGACAACCAAGAGACCCAGTACTTC.

CDR3 region: CASSLAGDLIQYF. The DNA of the CDR3 is TGTGCCAGCAGTTTAGCGGGAGATCTGATCCAGTACTTC. The V call is TRBV12-3 or TRBV12-4, the J call TRBJ2-5; a weak D match, TRBD2 (5 bases). V gave up 0 bases and J gave up 10 bases, with 12 bases separating them. This CDR3 spans 13 amino acids.

The chain couples TRBV5-1 to TRBJ2-5; D uncertain. V was trimmed by 4 bases and J by 2 bases, leaving 9 bases between them. CDR1 and CDR2 (germline): SGHRS, YFSETQ. There are 13 residues in the CDR3. The CDR3 region is CASSQMGQETQYF. CDR3 sequence (DNA): TGCGCCAGCAGCCAGATGGGACAAGAGACCCAGTACTTC. The whole variable domain, filled in from reference TRBV5-1 and TRBJ2-5, reads KAGVTQTPRYLIKTRGQQVTLSCSPISGHRSVSWYQQTPGQGLQFLFEYFSETQRNKGNFPGRFSGRQFSNSRSEMNVSTLELGDSALYLCASSQMGQETQYFGPGTRLLVL.

The chain employs TRBV11-2 and TRBJ2-5; D remains ambiguous. Trimming left V 5 bases short and J 5 bases short, with 18 bases between. The CDR3 loop spans 15 amino acids. Germline lookup yields CDR1 SGHAT and CDR2 FQNNGV. CDR3 DNA: TGTGCCAGCAGCGCCCAGATCAGGTCGGGTGAGACCCAGTACTTC. This encodes CASSAQIRSGETQYF.